This record looks at one TCR beta chain sequence and its context. Antigen specificity is unknown. Patients who had autoimmune disease history or got systemic immunosuppression were left out. The CDR3 is 16 residues long. Germline V CDR1 and CDR2: LNHDA, SQIVND (reference sequence). The junction had 5 bases not matched to a gene; V was cut back by 6 bases and J by 2 bases. Sequenced by immunoSEQ multiplex PCR; TCRdb stores in-frame clones only, minus some. The table shows roughly 50,000 clones, with more than 85% occurring only once. The data derive from a study of OX40 agonist ivuxolimab in advanced cancers. Study details: Eligibility admitted prior anti-PD-1, anti-PD-L1 or anti-CTLA-4 therapy; around 42% had some.

Findings and caveats of the study: At 0.1 to 3.0 mg/kg, clonal expansion of CD4+ and CD8+ blood T cells had occurred by week 6.

This TCR was sampled from an adult with an advanced solid tumor such as melanoma, head and neck, liver or kidney cancer. Specimen: CD4+ or CD8+ T cells sorted from blood, collected in a trial of the OX40 agonist ivuxolimab. V is TRBV19 and J is TRBJ2-3, with TRBD2 identical over 13 bases. CDR3 region: CASSTGLAGYTDTQYF. The DNA of the CDR3 is TGTGCCAGTAGCACGGGACTAGCGGGATACACAGATACGCAGTATTTT.